A selection of T cell receptor beta chains follows, all from one sample in a study of cytomegalovirus exposure and HLA in healthy donors. TCRdb's copy holds only in-frame clones and misses some; the assay was immunoSEQ multiplex PCR. The data hold approximately 170,000 clones, with 75% to 95% observed a single time. Sequenced sample: PBMCs. Receptors originate from a woman aged 18 to 35 in good health and CMV-seropositive. Each CDR3 is given with its conserved first and last residue. The D gene is left open where the match is weak. Where a row states a size, it is once, few, many or the class of an expanded clone; other rows omit it.

clone_size,v_call,j_call,d_call,cdr3_nt,cdr3_aa
.,TRBV6-1,TRBJ2-7,.,TGTGCCAGCAGTGATGAGTCCGACAGCACCTACGAGCAGTACTTC,CASSDESDSTYEQYF
.,TRBV28,TRBJ1-3,TRBD1,TGTGCCAGCACCCTGAGACAGGGAGGTGGAAACACCATATATTTT,CASTLRQGGGNTIYF
.,TRBV27,TRBJ2-7,.,TGTGCCAGCAAAATTTACCAGGGGTCGACCTACGAGCAGTACTTC,CASKIYQGSTYEQYF
.,TRBV6-1,TRBJ2-1,TRBD1,TGTGCCAGCAGTGGCCAGACAGGGGGCGATTTTTACAATGAGCAGTTCTTC,CASSGQTGGDFYNEQFF
few,TRBV9,TRBJ2-1,.,TGTGCCAGCAGCGCCGAGATCGCCTACAATGAGCAGTTCTTC,CASSAEIAYNEQFF
.,TRBV28,TRBJ1-2,TRBD1,TGTGCCAGCAGTTCCGTAGGCACAGGGGGCAATGGCTACACCTTC,CASSSVGTGGNGYTF
.,TRBV19,TRBJ2-1,TRBD2,TGTGCCAGTAGTATCCGAGCGGGGGGCAACAATGAGCAGTTCTTC,CASSIRAGGNNEQFF
.,TRBV19,TRBJ1-2,TRBD1,TGTGCCAGTAGCGGGGACAGGGGGCGCGGGTATGGCTACACCTTC,CASSGDRGRGYGYTF
once,TRBV4-1,TRBJ2-1,.,TGCGCCAGCAGCCAACCCAGGGATAACACTCGTGAGCAGTTCTTC,CASSQPRDNTREQFF
.,TRBV19,TRBJ1-1,.,TGTGCCAGTAGTATCTGGAGCAGGAACACTGAAGCTTTCTTT,CASSIWSRNTEAFF
.,TRBV5-6,TRBJ2-1,TRBD1,TGTGCCAGCAGCTTGGCCGGGACAGGGTCCAATGAGCAGTTCTTC,CASSLAGTGSNEQFF
.,TRBV6-1,TRBJ2-1,TRBD2,TGTGCCAGCAGTGGACTAGCAGGGATCAATGAGCAGTTCTTC,CASSGLAGINEQFF
.,TRBV4-3,TRBJ1-3,TRBD1,TGCGCCAGCAGCCAAGATGTTGCAACAGGGGGCGATCTGTGGAACACCATATATTTT,CASSQDVATGGDLWNTIYF
.,TRBV27,TRBJ2-5,.,TGTGCCAGCAGGCCCTTTGGGGAAGGGCTAGCAGAGACCCAGTACTTC,CASRPFGEGLAETQYF
once,TRBV13,TRBJ1-2,.,TGTGCCAGCAGCTGGCGGATTTCTAACTATGGCTACACCTTC,CASSWRISNYGYTF
.,TRBV7-6,TRBJ2-1,TRBD2,TGTGCCAGCAGCTTAGGTTCACTAGCGGGCAACAATGAGCAGTTCTTC,CASSLGSLAGNNEQFF
.,TRBV19,TRBJ1-6,.,TGTGCCACGACCCCGGGAACGTATAATTCACCCCTCCACTTT,CATTPGTYNSPLHF
.,TRBV18,TRBJ2-7,.,TGTGCCAGCTCACCGGAGTACGGCTACGAGCAGTACTTC,CASSPEYGYEQYF
.,TRBV6-6,TRBJ2-7,.,TGTGCCAGCAGTTACTTCGGCGGATACGAGCAGTACTTC,CASSYFGGYEQYF
.,TRBV28,TRBJ2-4,.,TGTGCCAGCAGTCCCCCCCTAAACAAAAACATTCAGTACTTC,CASSPPLNKNIQYF
.,TRBV2,TRBJ1-5,.,TGTGCCAGCAGTGACGGGTCAGGCAATCAGCCCCAGCATTTT,CASSDGSGNQPQHF
.,TRBV2,TRBJ1-1,.,TGTGCCAGCAGTTTACCGGGTTTTGAAGCTTTCTTT,CASSLPGFEAFF
.,TRBV11-2,TRBJ2-7,TRBD1,TGTGCCAGCAGCTTCCCGGGACAGGGGTACGAGCAGTACTTC,CASSFPGQGYEQYF
.,TRBV13,TRBJ2-1,.,TGTGCCAGCAGCGTCTTAGCGGATGAGCAGTTCTTC,CASSVLADEQFF